This T cell receptor beta chain was captured in a study of radiotherapy plus CTLA-4 blockade in lung cancer. Study-wide points: Response, reportedly, was best predicted by interferon-beta along with early blood T cell clone dynamics. Tumor-origin TCR clones grew in blood after radiotherapy plus ipilimumab.

The data were produced by immunoSEQ multiplex PCR, yet TCRdb's version contains in-frame clones alone and is incomplete. The repertoire holds tens of thousands of clones, with approximately 86% as singletons. Germline V gene lookup returns CDR1 SGHAT and CDR2 FQNNGV. This CDR3 contains 15 residues. V dropped 3 bases and J dropped 5 bases, with 14 bases sitting between them. Notes on this clone: The antigen remains undetermined.

This rearrangement joins TRBV11-2 to TRBJ2-1; TRBD2 is a possible D gene (6 bases). The TCR was taken from a human donor with non-small cell lung cancer who had stable disease on radiotherapy plus ipilimumab. Sequencing used peripheral blood, obtained from a patient treated with radiotherapy plus ipilimumab. The CDR3 here is CASSFSGSRHNEQFF. In DNA form, the CDR3 reads TGTGCCAGCAGCTTCAGCGGGTCCCGACACAATGAGCAGTTCTTC. The complete variable domain, with remaining parts taken from reference TRBV11-2 and TRBJ2-1, reads EAGVAQSPRYKIIEKRQSVAFWCNPISGHATLYWYQQILGQGPKLLIQFQNNGVVDDSQLPKDRFSAERLKGVDSTLKIQPAKLEDSAVYLCASSFSGSRHNEQFFGPGTRLTVL.